The TCR beta chain described here comes from a study of human T cells and chemical hapten exposure. Study background: Diphenylcyclopropenone was administered weekly to the scalp of patients throughout the approximately 24-week study. General study results and limits: The study found expanded TCRs formed significantly more large CDR3 similarity clusters than controls. Expanded TCR counts at PT1 were positively correlated with the patch test score.

V shed 6 bases and J shed 0 bases, with 14 bases lying between them. In germline, CDR1 is SQVTM, CDR2 ANQGSEA. This CDR3 spans 14 amino acids. This clonotype occurred many times. What it binds is not known. Individual cDNA molecules each carried unique molecular identifiers attached by the library. Each CDR3 protein is one row after TCRdb ran MiXCR on the RACE reads. There are fewer than 45,000 distinct CDR3 sequences in the sample; around 3.8% occur only once, and 20% to 30% lies in the top ten. Indicated time point: patch test 1, 2 weeks after DPC sensitization. Treatment defined: therapeutic diphenylcyclopropenone sensitization with weekly scalp DPC. Researchers extracted total RNA from unfractionated whole blood.

The chain uses TRBV29-1 and TRBJ1-1; D is unresolved. The TCR sequence derives from a man aged 50 or older with alopecia areata. Some clones in this sample may be carry-over from other donors' samples. Sequences were derived from whole blood, sampled in connection with sensitization to the hapten diphenylcyclopropenone (DPC). CDR3 amino acids: CSVESYPMNTEAFF. The CDR3 nucleotides read TGCAGCGTGGAAAGTTATCCGATGAACACTGAAGCTTTCTTT.